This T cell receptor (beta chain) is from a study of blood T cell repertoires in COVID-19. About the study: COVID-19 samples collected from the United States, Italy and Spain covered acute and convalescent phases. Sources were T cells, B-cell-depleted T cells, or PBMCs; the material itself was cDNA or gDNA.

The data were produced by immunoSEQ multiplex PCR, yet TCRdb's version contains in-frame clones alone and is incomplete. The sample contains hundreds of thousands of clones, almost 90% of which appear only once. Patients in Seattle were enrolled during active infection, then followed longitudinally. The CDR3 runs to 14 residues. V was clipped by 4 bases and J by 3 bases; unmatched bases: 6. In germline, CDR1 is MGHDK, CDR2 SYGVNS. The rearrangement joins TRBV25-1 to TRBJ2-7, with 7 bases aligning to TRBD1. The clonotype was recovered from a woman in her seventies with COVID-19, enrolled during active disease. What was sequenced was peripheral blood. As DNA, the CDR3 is TGTGCCAGCAGTGGAGTGGGACAGATCTACGAGCAGTACTTC. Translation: CASSGVGQIYEQYF.